This TCR beta chain was found in a study of neurological immune-mediated disorders. The authors produced cDNA by 5'RACE using 10-nucleotide random UMIs. TCRdb fed the 5' RACE reads into MiXCR, producing one record per CDR3 protein. The sample shows 93,000 or so distinct CDR3 sequences, about 10% of them seen only once. In the case of this clonotype: Its target is not known. This could be a read error, since a much larger clone is one nucleotide away.

V gave up 2 bases and J gave up 0 bases, with 11 bases separating them. The CDR3 is made up of 14 amino acids. Germline V lookup: CDR1 SQVTM, CDR2 ANQGSEA. Findings of the study overall: Multiple sclerosis patients had less TCR clonal expansion than even healthy controls, unlike HTLV-1-associated myelopathy. Among expanded clones, no CDR3 amino acid sequences were shared across subjects, a pattern suggesting private repertoires in all groups.

As for time point: longitudinal time-point 3. This clonotype was obtained from a female donor with HTLV-1-associated myelopathy (HAM/TSP). V gene TRBV29-1 combines with J gene TRBJ2-7; the D call may be TRBD1 or TRBD2 (5 bases each). Sequencing was carried out using PBMCs. CDR3: CSVESGTSSYEQYF. The CDR3, as DNA: TGCAGCGTTGAATCAGGGACCAGCTCCTACGAGCAGTACTTC.